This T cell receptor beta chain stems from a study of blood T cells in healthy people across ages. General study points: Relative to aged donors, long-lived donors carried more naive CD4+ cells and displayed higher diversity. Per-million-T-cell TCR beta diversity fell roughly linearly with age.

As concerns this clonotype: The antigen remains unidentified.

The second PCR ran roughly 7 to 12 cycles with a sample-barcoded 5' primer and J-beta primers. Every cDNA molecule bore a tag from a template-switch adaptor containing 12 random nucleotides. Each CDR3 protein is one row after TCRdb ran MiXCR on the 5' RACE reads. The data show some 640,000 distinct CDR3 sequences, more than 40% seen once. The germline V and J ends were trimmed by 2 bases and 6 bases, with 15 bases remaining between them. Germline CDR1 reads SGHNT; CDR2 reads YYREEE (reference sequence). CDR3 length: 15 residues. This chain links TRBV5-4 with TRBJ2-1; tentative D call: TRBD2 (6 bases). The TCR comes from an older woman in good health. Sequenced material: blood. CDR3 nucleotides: TGTGCCAGCAGCTTAGACCTAGCGTTAATCAATGAGCAGTTCTTC. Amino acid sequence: CASSLDLALINEQFF.